This TCR beta chain was documented in a study of T cell responses to AZD1222 COVID-19 vaccine. Study observations and caveats: Clonal diversity may have been underestimated in mostly white British donors. All repertoire sampling was performed exclusively after the peak T cell response.

Germline V gene data show CDR1 as SGHTA and CDR2 as FQGNSA. V shed 4 bases and J shed 0 bases, with 4 bases lying between them. This CDR3 comprises 12 residues. Assay used: immunoSEQ multiplex PCR; TCRdb lists only in-frame clones, some missing. The data contain about 270,000 clones, around 93% of them singletons. Remarks on this clone: Its antigen remains unidentified. Other DNA sequences of this sample code for an identical CDR3.

This material consisted of peripheral blood, taken 28 days after the second AZD1222 dose. The TCR comes from an adult who received the AZD1222 COVID-19 vaccine. This sequence joins TRBV7-2 and TRBJ2-7; D unresolved. CDR3 in amino acids: CASSSTSYEQYF. DNA for the CDR3: TGTGCCAGCAGCTCAACCTCCTACGAGCAGTACTTC.